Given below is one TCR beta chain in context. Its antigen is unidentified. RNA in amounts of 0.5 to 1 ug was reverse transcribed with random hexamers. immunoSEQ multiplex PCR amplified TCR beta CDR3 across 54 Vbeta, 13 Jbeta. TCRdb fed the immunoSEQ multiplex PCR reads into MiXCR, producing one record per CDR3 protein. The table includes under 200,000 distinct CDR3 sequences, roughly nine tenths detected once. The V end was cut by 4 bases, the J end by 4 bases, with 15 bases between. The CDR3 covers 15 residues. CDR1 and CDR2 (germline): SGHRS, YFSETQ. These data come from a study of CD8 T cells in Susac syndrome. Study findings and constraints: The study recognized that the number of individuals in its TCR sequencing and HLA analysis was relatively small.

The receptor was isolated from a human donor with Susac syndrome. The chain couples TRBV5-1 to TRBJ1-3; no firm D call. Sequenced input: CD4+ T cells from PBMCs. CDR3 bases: TGCGCCAGCAGCCCTAGGACGAGTTTAGGAAACACCATATATTTT. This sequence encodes CASSPRTSLGNTIYF.